A single sample gave rise to the 21 T cell receptor beta chains below, sequenced in a study of T cells in localized non-small cell lung cancer. The protocol was immunoSEQ multiplex PCR, while the TCRdb copy is restricted to in-frame clones and leaves out a portion. The repertoire holds about 78,000 clones, with 84% as singletons. The sample was peripheral blood, taken before any cancer treatment. These TCRs come from a man between 40 and 70 years old with stage I lung adenocarcinoma.

The chain links TRBV19 to TRBJ1-5; 7 nucleotides agree with TRBD1. The CDR3 extends over 15 amino acids. Germline lookup yields CDR1 LNHDA and CDR2 SQIVND (reference sequence). V was clipped by 6 bases and J by 2 bases; unmatched bases: 7. CDR3: CASSSRQGGNQPQHF. For the CDR3, the DNA is TGTGCCAGTAGCTCGAGACAGGGAGGCAATCAGCCCCAGCATTTT.

This chain links TRBV30 with TRBJ1-1; 9 bases map to TRBD1. Germline V gene sequence: CDR1 GTSNPN, CDR2 SVGIG (reference sequence). The junction had 7 bases not matched to a gene; V was cut back by 0 bases and J by 2 bases. There are 16 residues in the CDR3. The CDR3 is CAWSVPRTGVNTEAFF. Written as DNA, the CDR3 is TGTGCCTGGAGTGTACCGAGGACAGGGGTTAACACTGAAGCTTTCTTT.

The genes are TRBV5-1 and TRBJ1-5; D gene ambiguous. The CDR3 loop spans 13 amino acids. Germline loops: CDR1 SGHRS, CDR2 YFSETQ. The V end lost 0 bases, the J end lost 4 bases, and 5 bases lay between the germline ends. In DNA form, the CDR3 reads TGCGCCAGCAGCTTGGACCTTAATCAGCCCCAGCATTTT. This sequence encodes CASSLDLNQPQHF.

V is TRBV19 and J is TRBJ1-2, with 9 bases aligning to TRBD1. The junction had 5 bases not matched to a gene; V was cut back by 4 bases and J by 2 bases. This CDR3 is 15 amino acids long. Germline V gene sequence: CDR1 LNHDA, CDR2 SQIVND (reference sequence). This CDR3 reads CASSTAGQGNYGYTF. CDR3 bases: TGTGCCAGTAGTACCGCAGGACAGGGGAACTATGGCTACACCTTC.

The chain joins TRBV6-6 to TRBJ1-4, with TRBD1 matching 7 bases. Unmatched junction bases numbered 11, after V lost 6 bases and J lost 4 bases. This CDR3 region has 16 residues. Per germline, CDR1 MNHNY and CDR2 SVGAGI (reference sequence). The CDR3 bases are TGTGCCAGCAGCCGTAGGACAGGCCATGGTAATGAAAAACTGTTTTTT. It translates to CASSRRTGHGNEKLFF.

The rearrangement joins TRBV5-6 to TRBJ1-2, with 7 positions matching TRBD1. The CDR3 sequence is 14 residues long. Germline V gives CDR1 SGHDT, CDR2 YYEEEE. Trimming cost V 0 bases and J 8 bases; bases outside gene matches: 7. Here the CDR3 DNA reads TGTGCCAGCAGCTTGGATGACAGGGCCCGCGGCTACACCTTC. It encodes CASSLDDRARGYTF.

The sample holds one count of this clone. This chain connects TRBV4-1 to TRBJ1-1; D perhaps matches TRBD1 (5 bases). The ends were cut back, 1 base at V and 4 bases at J, with 13 bases in the middle. CDR1 and CDR2 (germline): MGHRA, YSYEKL. There are 15 residues in the CDR3. CDR3 protein: CASSQGTGGSTEAFF. The CDR3 region has the DNA TGCGCCAGCAGCCAAGGAACCGGGGGGTCCACTGAAGCTTTCTTT.

This rearrangement joins TRBV6-1 to TRBJ1-1; no clear D. The CDR3 contains 14 residues. The ends were cut back, 5 bases at V and 9 bases at J, with 19 bases in the middle. The germline CDR1 and CDR2 sequences are MNHNS and SASEGT. This chain's CDR3 is CASSLYGQSEKAFF. The DNA for the CDR3 is TGTGCCAGCAGTCTATATGGGCAGTCTGAAAAAGCTTTCTTT.

The chain is built from TRBV18 and TRBJ2-1, with D possibly matching TRBD2 (6 bases). Germline CDR1 reads KGHSH; CDR2 reads LQKENI. The V end lost 8 bases, the J end lost 7 bases, and 18 bases lay between the germline ends. The CDR3 length is 14 residues. The CDR3 bases are TGTGCCAGCCTCCCGGCCGCGGGGTGGAATGAGCAGTTCTTC. Translating gives CASLPAAGWNEQFF.

The chain employs TRBV28 and TRBJ2-7; maybe TRBD2 (5 bases). Trimming cost V 5 bases and J 4 bases, with 15 bases left between them. CDR1 is MDHEN, CDR2 SYDVKM, per germline. The CDR3 has 14 amino acids. The CDR3 is CASSPLFRGYEQYF. CDR3 DNA: TGTGCCAGCAGTCCCCTGTTTCGGGGATACGAGCAGTACTTC.

The chain is built from TRBV5-8 and TRBJ2-7, with D perhaps matching TRBD1 or TRBD2 (5 bases each). Germline assignment: CDR1 SGHTS and CDR2 YDEGEE. The CDR3 is 16 amino acids. Trimming cost V 3 bases and J 0 bases, with 16 bases left between them. The CDR3 region is CASSWGYWLSSYEQYF. In DNA, the CDR3 is TGTGCCAGCAGCTGGGGGTATTGGTTAAGCTCCTACGAGCAGTACTTC.

The V gene is TRBV27, the J gene TRBJ2-7; D perhaps matches TRBD1 (6 bases). The CDR3 is made up of 14 amino acids. V was pared by 6 bases and J by 6 bases, with 18 bases between. Germline CDR1 and CDR2: MNHEY and SMNVEV (reference sequence). The CDR3 DNA sequence: TGTGCCAGCAGAGCAACAGGGCAGGGTGTCGAGCAGTACTTC. Its translation is CASRATGQGVEQYF.

This clone has only one observation. The chain carries TRBV29-1 and TRBJ1-1; 9 nucleotides line up with TRBD1. Germline values: CDR1 SQVTM, CDR2 ANQGSEA. The CDR3 has 13 residues. Trimming cost V 6 bases and J 2 bases; bases outside gene matches: 4. CDR3 nucleotide sequence: TGCAGCGTACCGGGACAGGGTAACACTGAAGCTTTCTTT. Its protein product is CSVPGQGNTEAFF.

The chain uses TRBV7-2 and TRBJ2-7, with a tentative D call TRBD2 (6 bases). CDR1 is SGHTA, CDR2 FQGNSA, per germline. CDR3 length: 14 amino acids. V was trimmed by 5 bases and J by 2 bases, leaving 13 bases between them. CDR3 sequence reads: CASSQSGFTYEQYF. Here the CDR3 DNA reads TGTGCCAGCAGCCAAAGCGGGTTTACCTACGAGCAGTACTTC. The full variable domain, in which reference TRBV7-2 and TRBJ2-7 provide the parts outside the CDR3, is GAGVSQSPSNKVTEKGKDVELRCDPISGHTALYWYRQSLGQGLEFLIYFQGNSAPDKSGLPSDRFSAERTGGSVSTLTIQRTQQEDSAVYLCASSQSGFTYEQYFGPGTRLTVT.

The V and J genes are TRBV29-1 and TRBJ1-2; D remains unclear. Germline-derived CDR1 and CDR2 are SQVTM and ANQGSEA. This CDR3 spans 13 amino acids. V shed 3 bases and J shed 3 bases, with 11 bases lying between them. CDR3 residues: CSVEWREDYGYTF. The CDR3 region has the DNA TGCAGCGTTGAGTGGAGGGAGGACTATGGCTACACCTTC.

The chain carries TRBV6-5 and TRBJ2-1; 8 nucleotides agree with TRBD2. Germline CDR1 is MNHEY and CDR2 is SVGAGI. The CDR3 runs 14 residues. J lost 3 bases, V lost 6 bases, and 4 bases had no gene match. The CDR3, as DNA: TGTGCCAGCAGACGGGGGGGCAACTACAATGAGCAGTTCTTC. This encodes CASRRGGNYNEQFF.

The rearrangement uses TRBV7-9 and TRBJ2-1, with a weak D call TRBD1 (6 bases). From germline, CDR1 is SEHNR and CDR2 FQNEAQ (reference sequence). The CDR3 runs to 14 residues. Trimming removed 3 bases from V and 9 bases from J, with 15 bases in between. This chain's CDR3 is CASSLPPRGGEQFF. In DNA form, the CDR3 reads TGTGCCAGCAGCTTGCCGCCCAGGGGTGGTGAGCAGTTCTTC.

The genes are TRBV5-1 and TRBJ2-1; the match to TRBD2 covers 8 bases. Trimming cost V 1 base and J 5 bases; bases outside gene matches: 5. The CDR3 has 15 residues. The germline V gene encodes CDR1 SGHRS and CDR2 YFSETQ. The CDR3 bases are TGCGCCAGCAGCTTGTTCCTAGCGGGTAACAATGAGCAGTTCTTC. Translated: CASSLFLAGNNEQFF.

The gene calls are TRBV19 and TRBJ2-5; TRBD2 might be the D (6 bases). V dropped 5 bases and J dropped 4 bases, with 20 bases sitting between them. Germline V gene data show CDR1 as LNHDA and CDR2 as SQIVND (reference sequence). This CDR3 is built from 16 residues. The CDR3 sequence: CASSSPGGGRRETQYF. In DNA form, the CDR3 reads TGTGCCAGTAGTTCCCCCGGTGGAGGGCGTCGAGAGACCCAGTACTTC.

This clone was counted a few times. CDR3 amino acids: CSVAGNTGELFF. CDR3 in DNA: TGCAGCGTTGCCGGGAACACCGGGGAGCTGTTTTTT. The V call is TRBV29-1, the J call TRBJ2-2; D uncertain. Germline-derived CDR1 and CDR2 are SQVTM and ANQGSEA. The CDR3 is 12 residues long. V was pared by 4 bases and J by 1 base, with 4 bases between.

This chain joins TRBV7-6 and TRBJ1-5; weak D call: TRBD1 (5 bases). The V gene lost 6 bases and the J gene lost 7 bases, with 13 bases spanning the gap. Germline-derived CDR1 and CDR2 are SGHVS and FNYEAQ. The CDR3 extends over 13 amino acids. The CDR3 DNA reads TGTGCCAGCAGGCCCACCCGGGGGCAGCCCCAGCATTTT. Amino acids: CASRPTRGQPQHF.